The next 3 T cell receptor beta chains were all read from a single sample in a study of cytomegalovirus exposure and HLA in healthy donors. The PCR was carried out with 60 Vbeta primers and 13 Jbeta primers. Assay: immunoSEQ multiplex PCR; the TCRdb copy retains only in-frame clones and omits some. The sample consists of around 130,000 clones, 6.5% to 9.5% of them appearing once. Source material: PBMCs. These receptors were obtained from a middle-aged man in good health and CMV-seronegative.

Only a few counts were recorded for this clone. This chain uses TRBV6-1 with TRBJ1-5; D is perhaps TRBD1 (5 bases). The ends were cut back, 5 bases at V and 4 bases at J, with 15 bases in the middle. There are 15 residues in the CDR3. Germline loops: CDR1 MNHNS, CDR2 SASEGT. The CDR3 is CASSSQGRGNQPQHF. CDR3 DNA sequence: TGTGCCAGCAGTAGCCAGGGACGGGGGAATCAGCCCCAGCATTTT.

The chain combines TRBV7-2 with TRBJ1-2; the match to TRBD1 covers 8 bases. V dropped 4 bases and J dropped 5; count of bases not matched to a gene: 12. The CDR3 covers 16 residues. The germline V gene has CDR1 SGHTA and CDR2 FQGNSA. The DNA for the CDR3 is TGTGCCAGCAGCTCCCAAAGCAATCGACAGGGGTATGGCTACACCTTC. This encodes CASSSQSNRQGYGYTF. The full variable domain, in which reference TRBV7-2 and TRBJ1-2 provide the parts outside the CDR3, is GAGVSQSPSNKVTEKGKDVELRCDPISGHTALYWYRQSLGQGLEFLIYFQGNSAPDKSGLPSDRFSAERTGGSVSTLTIQRTQQEDSAVYLCASSSQSNRQGYGYTFGSGTRLTVV.

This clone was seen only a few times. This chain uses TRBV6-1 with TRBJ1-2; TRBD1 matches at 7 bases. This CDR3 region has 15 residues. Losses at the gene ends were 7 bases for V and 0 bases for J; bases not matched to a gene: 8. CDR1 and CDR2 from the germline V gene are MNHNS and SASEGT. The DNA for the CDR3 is TGTGCCAGCATGATCGACAGGGACACTAACTATGGCTACACCTTC. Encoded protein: CASMIDRDTNYGYTF.